Listed below are T cell receptor beta chains from one sample, sequenced in a study of T-cell reconstitution after alpha-beta-depleted transplantation in children. TCRdb processed the PCR reads anew with MiXCR; each CDR3 protein has one entry. Here the sample spans around 110,000 distinct CDR3 sequences, about 9.3% being singletons. The source was PBMCs, collected before TCRalphabeta/CD19-depleted stem cell transplant. These TCRs come from a boy aged 2 to 9 with acute lymphoblastic leukemia, due to receive a stem cell transplant. CDR3s include the opening cysteine and the closing phenylalanine or tryptophan. The D gene is left open where the match is weak. Some rows have no size entry. The others give once, few or many, or a class for an expanded clone.

j_gene,abundance,v_gene,d_gene,CDR3aa,CDR3nt
TRBJ2-2,many,TRBV7-3,-,CASSPIGGPGELFF,TGTGCCAGCAGCCCGATAGGGGGACCCGGGGAGCTGTTTTTT
TRBJ2-1,many,TRBV4-1,TRBD2,CASSQIDMGLAGNNEQFF,TGCGCCAGCAGCCAAATAGACATGGGACTAGCGGGGAACAATGAGCAGTTCTTC
TRBJ1-2,many,TRBV12-3/TRBV12-4,TRBD1,CASSSPGQGDYGYTF,TGTGCCAGCAGCTCCCCGGGACAGGGGGACTATGGCTACACCTTC
TRBJ2-5,few,TRBV20-1,TRBD2,CSAARTSGSLGETQYF,TGCAGTGCGGCCCGGACTAGCGGGAGTCTCGGTGAGACCCAGTACTTC
TRBJ1-2,few,TRBV5-1,-,CASSLRGRIGGYTF,TGCGCCAGCAGCTTGCGGGGGCGCATCGGTGGCTACACCTTC
TRBJ2-7,many,TRBV12-3/TRBV12-4,TRBD1,CASTPPGQETYEQYF,TGTGCCAGCACCCCCCCGGGACAGGAAACCTACGAGCAGTACTTC
TRBJ2-5,-,TRBV6-6,-,CASSAEETQYF,TGTGCCTCAAGCGCAGAAGAGACCCAGTACTTC
TRBJ2-7,few,TRBV2,-,CASSEGQNPYEQYF,TGTGCCAGCAGTGAAGGTCAGAATCCCTACGAGCAGTACTTC
TRBJ2-3,many,TRBV20-1,-,CSARIASDTQYF,TGCAGTGCTAGGATCGCCTCAGATACGCAGTATTTT
TRBJ2-6,-,TRBV11-1,TRBD1,CASSRLQGRSGANVLTF,TGTGCCAGCAGCCGGCTACAGGGGAGATCTGGGGCCAACGTCCTGACTTTC
TRBJ2-3,few,TRBV5-1,-,CASSLGPGRDTQYF,TGCGCCAGCAGCTTGGGCCCAGGGCGGGATACGCAGTATTTT
TRBJ1-5,few,TRBV6-1,-,CASSVYREQPQHF,TGTGCCAGCAGTGTATACAGGGAACAGCCCCAGCATTTT
TRBJ2-3,-,TRBV27,-,CASSFGVNGGDTQYF,TGTGCCAGCAGTTTCGGCGTCAATGGGGGAGATACGCAGTATTTT
TRBJ2-7,few,TRBV12-3/TRBV12-4,-,CASTPGGSAVHEQYF,TGTGCCAGCACCCCCGGGGGTAGCGCTGTCCACGAGCAGTACTTC
TRBJ2-3,-,TRBV6-5,-,CASSYSILAGAGENTQYF,TGTGCCAGCAGTTACTCGATACTGGCGGGGGCCGGGGAAAATACGCAGTATTTT
TRBJ1-1,-,TRBV12-3/TRBV12-4,-,CASRPSGVTEAFF,TGTGCCAGCAGGCCCTCCGGGGTAACTGAAGCTTTCTTT
TRBJ1-1,-,TRBV5-5,-,CASSFNQGTEAFF,TGTGCCAGCAGCTTCAACCAGGGCACTGAAGCTTTCTTT
TRBJ1-1,many,TRBV7-9,TRBD1,CASSQGTGVNTEAFF,TGTGCCAGCAGCCAGGGAACAGGGGTGAACACTGAAGCTTTCTTT
TRBJ2-3,few,TRBV5-1,-,CASSLDTRTDTQYF,TGCGCCAGCAGCTTGGACACTCGCACAGATACGCAGTATTTT
TRBJ1-6,-,TRBV5-1,-,CASSSDSPSSYNSPLHF,TGCGCCAGCAGTTCGGACAGCCCGAGCTCCTATAATTCACCCCTCCACTTT
TRBJ2-7,-,TRBV6-1,-,CASRAGTYEQYF,TGTGCCAGCAGGGCCGGGACATACGAGCAGTACTTC
TRBJ1-2,once,TRBV21-1,-,CASSKHKGGAYGYTF,TGTGCCAGCAGCAAACACAAGGGGGGGGCGTACGGCTACACCTTC
TRBJ1-3,many,TRBV7-2,TRBD1,CASSRRQGVWLNTIYF,TGTGCCAGCAGCAGAAGACAGGGGGTGTGGTTGAACACCATATATTTT
TRBJ1-1,-,TRBV27,-,CASSLKVRGTEAFF,TGTGCCAGCAGTCTAAAGGTCAGGGGCACTGAAGCTTTCTTT
TRBJ2-1,-,TRBV29-1,-,CSVRAGLDNEQFF,TGCAGCGTTCGTGCGGGGCTCGACAATGAGCAGTTCTTC
TRBJ2-1,few,TRBV11-2,-,CASSPVENEQFF,TGTGCCAGCAGCCCAGTAGAGAATGAGCAGTTCTTC
TRBJ2-1,many,TRBV7-8,TRBD2,CASSLVGGSWNEQFF,TGTGCCAGCAGCTTAGTTGGCGGGAGCTGGAATGAGCAGTTCTTC
TRBJ2-7,-,TRBV4-2,-,CASSQELQGGYEQYF,TGTGCCAGCAGCCAAGAGCTCCAGGGGGGCTACGAGCAGTACTTC
TRBJ2-1,few,TRBV5-6,-,CASSFRGALQNEQFF,TGTGCCAGCAGCTTTCGGGGAGCACTACAGAATGAGCAGTTCTTC
TRBJ2-1,-,TRBV9,TRBD2,CASSARGSANEQFF,TGTGCCAGCAGCGCGCGCGGGAGTGCCAATGAGCAGTTCTTC
TRBJ2-5,few,TRBV20-1,TRBD2,CSAISGRGRWETQYF,TGCAGTGCAATTAGCGGGAGGGGACGTTGGGAGACCCAGTACTTC
TRBJ1-3,-,TRBV7-6,-,CASSLQMGGTGNTIYF,TGTGCCAGCAGCCTTCAAATGGGGGGCACTGGAAACACCATATATTTT
TRBJ2-7,once,TRBV7-2,-,CASSLTPAYYEQYF,TGTGCCAGCAGCCTAACACCGGCCTACTACGAGCAGTACTTC
TRBJ1-5,many,TRBV10-2,TRBD1,CASRSAPGQGHSSNQPQHF,TGCGCCAGCAGATCGGCTCCGGGACAGGGACACTCTAGCAATCAGCCCCAGCATTTT
TRBJ2-1,many,TRBV20-1,-,CSASSPLGYNEQFF,TGCAGTGCTAGTAGCCCCCTAGGCTACAATGAGCAGTTCTTC
TRBJ2-1,many,TRBV27,TRBD2,CASSPRSSGAATTSEQFF,TGTGCCAGCAGTCCCCGAAGTAGCGGGGCGGCTACTACAAGTGAGCAGTTCTTC
TRBJ2-1,-,TRBV7-3,-,CASSLTGSRSNEQFF,TGTGCCAGCAGCTTAACCGGATCCCGTAGTAATGAGCAGTTCTTC
TRBJ1-2,few,TRBV7-2,TRBD1,CASSLDGSRGVGYTF,TGTGCCAGCAGCTTAGACGGGTCCAGGGGGGTGGGCTACACCTTC
TRBJ2-7,-,TRBV20-1,TRBD2,CSARDPVASGGRQYF,TGCAGTGCTAGAGACCCTGTGGCTAGCGGGGGGAGACAGTACTTC
TRBJ1-4,-,TRBV5-1,TRBD1,CASSEDRGPTTNEKLFF,TGCGCCAGCAGCGAGGACAGGGGTCCTACAACTAATGAAAAACTGTTTTTT
TRBJ2-7,few,TRBV5-4,-,CASSGYTSPPDYEQYF,TGTGCCAGCAGCGGATACACTAGCCCCCCCGACTACGAGCAGTACTTC
TRBJ1-5,-,TRBV21-1,-,CASSKDQGDNQPQHF,TGTGCCAGCAGCAAAGATCAGGGAGACAATCAGCCCCAGCATTTT
TRBJ2-2,few,TRBV6-2/TRBV6-3,-,CASSYTNTGELFF,TGTGCCAGCAGTTATACGAACACCGGGGAGCTGTTTTTT
TRBJ1-2,few,TRBV5-1,-,CASSLRSAGAAKNYGYTF,TGCGCCAGCAGCTTGAGAAGCGCCGGAGCAGCAAAAAACTATGGCTACACCTTC
TRBJ1-5,-,TRBV6-5,-,CASSSRGRQPQHF,TGTGCCAGCAGTTCCCGGGGAAGGCAGCCCCAGCATTTT
TRBJ1-1,-,TRBV20-1,-,CSALTIQGRAEAFF,TGCAGTGCTCTGACGATCCAGGGGAGGGCTGAAGCTTTCTTT
TRBJ1-5,-,TRBV4-1,-,CASSQDLDSPQHF,TGCGCCAGCAGCCAAGATCTGGATAGCCCCCAGCATTTT
TRBJ2-3,few,TRBV5-7,TRBD1,CASSFPARDRFTDTQYF,TGTGCCAGCAGCTTCCCCGCTCGGGACAGATTCACAGATACGCAGTATTTT
TRBJ2-7,few,TRBV10-3,TRBD1,CAISVLRQGLDEQYF,TGTGCCATCAGTGTTCTGCGACAGGGGTTGGACGAGCAGTACTTC
TRBJ2-3,many,TRBV29-1,-,CSAKVGGTTDTQYF,TGCAGCGCCAAGGTGGGGGGTACGACGGATACGCAGTATTTT
TRBJ1-6,-,TRBV28,-,CASSPGTVNSPLHF,TGTGCCAGCAGTCCGGGGACCGTTAATTCACCCCTCCACTTT
TRBJ2-6,few,TRBV11-2,TRBD2,CASSLRVGGGSGANVLTF,TGTGCCAGCAGCTTAAGAGTGGGCGGGGGCTCTGGGGCCAACGTCCTGACTTTC
TRBJ2-7,many,TRBV3-1,TRBD2,CASSQIRLAGRYEQYF,TGTGCCAGCAGCCAAATCCGACTAGCGGGACGCTACGAGCAGTACTTC
TRBJ2-1,few,TRBV12-3/TRBV12-4,-,CASSANPPRDPYNEQFF,TGTGCCAGCAGCGCTAATCCCCCCCGGGACCCCTACAATGAGCAGTTCTTC
TRBJ1-1,few,TRBV5-1,TRBD1,CASSPILQGGEAFF,TGCGCCAGCAGCCCAATTCTACAGGGGGGGGAAGCTTTCTTT
TRBJ1-1,-,TRBV20-1,-,CSARGVAEAFF,TGCAGTGCTAGAGGGGTGGCTGAAGCTTTCTTT
TRBJ2-1,many,TRBV6-1,TRBD2,CASSESGRAGFF,TGTGCCAGCAGTGAGAGCGGGAGAGCCGGGTTCTTC
TRBJ1-2,many,TRBV18,TRBD1,CASSPTGGPTNYGYTF,TGTGCCAGCTCTCCGACAGGGGGCCCAACTAACTATGGCTACACCTTC
TRBJ2-1,-,TRBV7-9,-,CASSSPGGLEQFF,TGTGCCAGCAGCTCGCCGGGTGGCCTCGAGCAGTTCTTC
TRBJ2-5,-,TRBV20-1,-,CSASHQETQYF,TGCAGTGCTAGTCACCAAGAGACCCAGTACTTC